Sequencing of this T cell receptor (delta chain) was carried out in a study of Vδ1+ human thymocytes. Study-level results: Many TRG clonotypes were shared between donors; TRD repertoires were essentially private. Highly polyclonal TRG and TRD repertoires with Gaussian CDR3 length distributions appeared in thymus. Bulk repertoire data may be misinterpreted because of unexpected Vdelta2 sequences.

Thymocytes were sorted as CD3+ TCRVdelta1+ TCRVdelta2- after alphabeta T cell depletion. Purity of the sorted Vdelta1+ thymocytes ranged from roughly 98% to 99.6%. A remark on this clone: Its antigen is still unknown.

The template was reverse-transcribed extracted RNA. Pooled V-gene forward primers with one constant-region reverse primer generated the CDR3 amplicons by multiplex PCR. TCRdb reapplied CATT to the multiplex PCR reads. The sample includes some 55,000 delta-chain clones, around 15% of them seen just once. The CDR3 spans 21 residues. The ends lost 0 bases at V and 0 bases at J; junction bases unmatched: 18. Germline lookup yields CDR1 TSWWSYY and CDR2 QGS. The sequence derives from a boy under two years old who had congenital heart surgery. This chain connects TRDV1 to TRDJ1; 8 bases are shared with TRDD3. Sequencing used Vdelta1+ gamma-delta thymocytes from the thymus. The subset: FACS-sorted CD3+ TCRalphabeta- TCRVdelta1+ TCRVdelta2- thymocytes. In DNA, the CDR3 is TGTGCTCTTGGGGAACTTAGGGATTACTACACTGGGGGTAGATACACCGATAAACTCATCTTT. The encoded protein is CALGELRDYYTGGRYTDKLIF.